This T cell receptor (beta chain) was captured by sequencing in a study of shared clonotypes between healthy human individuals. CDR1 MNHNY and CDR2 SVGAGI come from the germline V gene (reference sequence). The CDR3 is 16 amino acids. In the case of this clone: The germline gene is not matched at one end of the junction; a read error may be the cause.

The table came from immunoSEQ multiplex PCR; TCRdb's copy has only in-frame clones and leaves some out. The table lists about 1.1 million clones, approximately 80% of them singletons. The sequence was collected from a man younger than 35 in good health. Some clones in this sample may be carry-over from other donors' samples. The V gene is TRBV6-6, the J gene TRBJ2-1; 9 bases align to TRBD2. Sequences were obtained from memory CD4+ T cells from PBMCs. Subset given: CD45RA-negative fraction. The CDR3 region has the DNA TGTGCCAGCAGGGATGCTAGCGGGGCCGGCCTCAATCAGCAGTTCTTC. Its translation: CASRDASGAGLNQQFF.